Listed below are T cell receptor beta chains from one sample, sequenced in a study of cytomegalovirus exposure and HLA in healthy donors. TCRdb's table, derived via immunoSEQ multiplex PCR, lists solely in-frame clones and lacks some. Its listing shows around 44,000 clones. The sequenced sample was PBMCs. The receptors originated from a male donor in good health and CMV-seropositive. Each CDR3 is given with its conserved first and last residue. The D gene is left open where the match is weak.

V	J	D	DNA	CDR3
TRBV5-1	TRBJ2-2	-	TGCGCCAGCAGCTTTGAGGGGGGGCCCAACTCCGGGGAGCTGTTTTTT	CASSFEGGPNSGELFF
TRBV10-3	TRBJ1-1	-	TGTGCCATCAGTAGCGGCAGTTGGAACACTGAAGCTTTCTTT	CAISSGSWNTEAFF
TRBV2	TRBJ1-1	-	TGTGCCAGCTCCCCCCAGGGTATGAACACTGAAGCTTTCTTT	CASSPQGMNTEAFF
TRBV19	TRBJ2-6	TRBD1	TGTGCCAGTAGTATGGGACAGGGCTTCTCTGGGGCCAACGTCCTGACTTTC	CASSMGQGFSGANVLTF
TRBV5-8	TRBJ1-5	-	TGTGCCAGCAGCTTGGGTCGACAGAGACGACTGAGCAATCAGCCCCAGCATTTT	CASSLGRQRRLSNQPQHF
TRBV4-2	TRBJ2-7	TRBD2	TGTGCCAGCAGCCAGGAACTAGCGGGGGGGAGACACGAGCAGTACTTC	CASSQELAGGRHEQYF
TRBV28	TRBJ1-1	-	TGTGCCAGCAGATGGGGCCCGGGTAGCACTGAAGCTTTCTTT	CASRWGPGSTEAFF
TRBV6-5	TRBJ2-1	TRBD2	TGTGCCAGCAGCCCTCCGACTAGCGGGGGCCCAGGGCAGTTCTTC	CASSPPTSGGPGQFF
TRBV6-9	TRBJ2-5	TRBD2	TGTGCCAGCAGTTATCATGGGGGGGTGGGCCAAGAGACCCAGTACTTC	CASSYHGGVGQETQYF
TRBV2	TRBJ2-4	-	TGTGCCAGCACCCTGGACAACGGCCGTATGAACATTCAGTACTTC	CASTLDNGRMNIQYF
TRBV2	TRBJ1-5	-	TGTGCCAGCAGTACAGGGTTATTTAGTCAGCCCCAGCATTTT	CASSTGLFSQPQHF
TRBV5-6	TRBJ1-5	TRBD1	TGTGCCAGCAGCTTAACAGGGGCTCAGCCCCAGCATTTT	CASSLTGAQPQHF
TRBV9	TRBJ1-1	-	TGTGCCAGTAGCGCGACAGAAGGGGACACTGAAGCTTTCTTT	CASSATEGDTEAFF
TRBV5-4	TRBJ2-3	TRBD2	TGTGCCAGCAGCAAGCGGGGGGACACAGATACGCAGTATTTT	CASSKRGDTDTQYF
TRBV4-3	TRBJ2-1	TRBD2	TGCGCCAGCAGCCAAGCCCCCCGGGGGGGCCTCCATGAGCAGTTCTTC	CASSQAPRGGLHEQFF
TRBV4-2	TRBJ2-1	-	TGTGCCAGCAGCCAAGATAGAAGAAGCAATGAGCAGTTCTTC	CASSQDRRSNEQFF
TRBV5-1	TRBJ1-6	-	TGCGCCAGCAGCTTGTCCGCAGGCCGCTCCTATAATTCACCCCTCCACTTT	CASSLSAGRSYNSPLHF
TRBV19	TRBJ1-2	-	TGTGCCAGTAGTAATGGCCCCGTGGACAGTACTTTCCTTAACTATGGCTACACCTTC	CASSNGPVDSTFLNYGYTF
TRBV9	TRBJ2-7	-	TGTGCCAGCAGCGTAGCTGACACCTCCTACGAGCAGTACTTC	CASSVADTSYEQYF
TRBV15	TRBJ1-6	-	TGTGCCACCAGCAGGGACCGGGACTCCCTCCACTTT	CATSRDRDSLHF
TRBV27	TRBJ2-7	TRBD1	TGTGCCAGCAGTGCGACAGGGGAAGGGGGTTACGAGCAGTACTTC	CASSATGEGGYEQYF
TRBV2	TRBJ2-1	-	TGTGCCAGCAGGGGTGGGCCCCTGCATGAGCAGTTCTTC	CASRGGPLHEQFF
TRBV11-2	TRBJ2-7	-	TGTGCCAGCAGCCCAGGAGGGGTGTACGAGCAGTACTTC	CASSPGGVYEQYF
TRBV11-3	TRBJ1-1	-	TGTGCCAGCAGCGGGGGGAAGAACACTGAAGCTTTCTTT	CASSGGKNTEAFF
TRBV29-1	TRBJ1-1	TRBD1	TGCAGCGTTGAAGGGGGACAGATGAACACTGAAGCTTTCTTT	CSVEGGQMNTEAFF
TRBV7-9	TRBJ2-7	TRBD1	TGTGCCAGCAGACCAGGACAGGGGAGCTACGAGCAGTACTTC	CASRPGQGSYEQYF
TRBV7-9	TRBJ2-1	TRBD2	TGTGCCAGCAGCCCTGAAGCGGGGAATCACAATGAGCAGTTCTTC	CASSPEAGNHNEQFF
TRBV6-5	TRBJ2-1	-	TGTGCCAGCAGTCTTAGCGACCGGCTAGGGAATGAGCAGTTCTTC	CASSLSDRLGNEQFF
TRBV5-1	TRBJ2-7	TRBD1	TGCGCCAGCAGCCCCACCCAGGGGGCTAGGTACGAGCAGTACTTC	CASSPTQGARYEQYF
TRBV29-1	TRBJ2-7	TRBD1	TGCAGCGCCCGGACAGGGGGCGTCGACGAGCAGTACTTC	CSARTGGVDEQYF
TRBV7-6	TRBJ1-1	-	TGTGCCAGCAGCCGTAACATGAACACTGAAGCTTTCTTT	CASSRNMNTEAFF
TRBV29-1	TRBJ1-1	TRBD1	TGCAGCGGGGACAGGGCCTATGAAGCTTTCTTT	CSGDRAYEAFF
TRBV5-6	TRBJ1-2	TRBD1	TGTGCCAGCAGCTCGCCCGGCTTGGGACAGGGGACTTATGGCTACACCTTC	CASSSPGLGQGTYGYTF
TRBV5-8	TRBJ1-6	-	TGTGCCAGCAGCTTGATGGTGGGAGGATCACCCCTCCACTTT	CASSLMVGGSPLHF
TRBV6-5	TRBJ2-7	TRBD2	TGTGCCAGCACCCCTAGCGGGGGTTACGAGCAGTACTTC	CASTPSGGYEQYF
TRBV30	TRBJ2-5	-	TGTGCCTGGAGTGGGGGCCTGGGAGAGACCCAGTACTTC	CAWSGGLGETQYF
TRBV11-2	TRBJ2-5	TRBD2	TGTGCCAGCAGCTTAGGGGGGGTAGCTCTAGCGGGGAAAGAGACCCAGTACTTC	CASSLGGVALAGKETQYF
TRBV30	TRBJ2-7	-	TGTGCCTGGAGTTCGGGGTCCTACGAGCAGTACTTC	CAWSSGSYEQYF
TRBV10-2	TRBJ2-5	TRBD2	TGCGCCAGCAGGGGGACTAGCGGGGGGGCCGAGACCCAGTACTTC	CASRGTSGGAETQYF
TRBV4-3	TRBJ2-2	TRBD2	TGCGCCAGCAGCCCCAGACTAGCGGGCGGGGAGCTGTTTTTT	CASSPRLAGGELFF
TRBV4-3	TRBJ2-7	TRBD2	TGCGCCAGCAGCCAAGAGGCGGGGGGGCTTGGCGAGCAGTACTTC	CASSQEAGGLGEQYF
TRBV5-1	TRBJ2-7	-	TGCGCCAGCAGCTTGTTACAGCCGTCCTCCTACGAGCAGTACTTC	CASSLLQPSSYEQYF
TRBV7-9	TRBJ1-1	-	TGTGCCAGCAGCGTAGGTCCTTCGGGCACTGAAGCTTTCTTT	CASSVGPSGTEAFF
TRBV19	TRBJ1-1	-	TGTGCCAGTAGTATATCTACCTCGAACACTGAAGCTTTCTTT	CASSISTSNTEAFF
TRBV30	TRBJ1-3	-	TGTGCCTGGAGTATAGGGGTCTCTGGAAACACCATATATTTT	CAWSIGVSGNTIYF
TRBV2	TRBJ1-1	-	TGTGCCAGCAGTGATGGTGGCGGGAGGGGGGCTTTCTTT	CASSDGGGRGAFF
TRBV9	TRBJ2-7	TRBD2	TGTGCCAGCAGCGTAGTGGGTAGCGGGGGCTACGAGCAGTACTTC	CASSVVGSGGYEQYF
TRBV29-1	TRBJ1-4	-	TGCAGCGTCTCCGGGGTTGCAACTAATGAAAAACTGTTTTTT	CSVSGVATNEKLFF